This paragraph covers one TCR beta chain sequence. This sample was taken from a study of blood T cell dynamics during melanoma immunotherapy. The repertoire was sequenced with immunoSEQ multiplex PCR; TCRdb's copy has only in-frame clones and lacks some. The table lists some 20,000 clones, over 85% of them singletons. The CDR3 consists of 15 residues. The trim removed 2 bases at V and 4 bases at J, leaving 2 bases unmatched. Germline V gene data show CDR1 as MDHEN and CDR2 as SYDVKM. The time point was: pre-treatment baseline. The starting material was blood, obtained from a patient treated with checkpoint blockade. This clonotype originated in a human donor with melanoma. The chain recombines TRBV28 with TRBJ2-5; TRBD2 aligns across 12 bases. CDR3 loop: CASSLRTSGIETQYF. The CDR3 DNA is TGTGCCAGCAGTTTACGGACTAGCGGGATAGAGACCCAGTACTTC. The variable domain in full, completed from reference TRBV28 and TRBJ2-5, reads DVKVTQSSRYLVKRTGEKVFLECVQDMDHENMFWYRQDPGLGLRLIYFSYDVKMKEKGDIPEGYSVSREKKERFSLILESASTNQTSMYLCASSLRTSGIETQYFGPGTRLLVL.